Each of the 27 T cell receptor beta chains below was sequenced from the same sample in a study of blood T cell repertoires in COVID-19. Using immunoSEQ multiplex PCR, the repertoire was profiled, and TCRdb retains in-frame clones only, with some absent. This sample yields more than 150,000 clones, of which 65% to 85% are seen a single time; about 5% belongs to the top ten. The specimen sequenced was peripheral blood. Receptors originate from a woman under 40 with acute or convalescent COVID-19.

The rearrangement uses TRBV7-2 and TRBJ2-3; 9 positions agree with TRBD2. This CDR3 has 17 amino acids. CDR1 is SGHTA, CDR2 FQGNSA, per germline. With V trimmed by 1 base and J by 4 bases, 9 bases remained unmatched. CDR3 residues: CASSLDRRLAGPDTQYF. CDR3 DNA sequence: TGTGCCAGCAGCTTAGACCGGCGGCTAGCGGGGCCAGATACGCAGTATTTT.

Worth noting for this clone: At the DNA level, this CDR3 is encoded by other sequences in the same sample as well. The rearrangement uses TRBV19 and TRBJ2-7; D remains ambiguous. Germline CDR1 and CDR2: LNHDA and SQIVND (reference sequence). CDR3 length: 12 amino acids. V dropped 5 bases and J dropped 2 bases, with 7 bases sitting between them. CDR3 DNA sequence: TGTGCCAGTAGTCATACACCCTACGAGCAGTACTTC. It specifies CASSHTPYEQYF.

The table lists this clone with a few counts. This sequence joins TRBV28 and TRBJ2-4; TRBD1 is a possible D gene (5 bases). In germline, CDR1 is MDHEN, CDR2 SYDVKM. The CDR3 consists of 14 residues. Trimming stripped 3 bases from V and 5 bases from J, with 11 bases between. CDR3 in amino acids: CASSFSGAQNIQYF. As DNA, the CDR3 is TGTGCCAGCAGTTTTAGTGGGGCCCAAAACATTCAGTACTTC.

The chain joins TRBV7-9 to TRBJ1-4; TRBD1 agrees at 10 bases. CDR3 length: 14 residues. Per the germline V gene, CDR1 is SEHNR and CDR2 is FQNEAQ (reference sequence). After removal of 6 bases from V and 5 bases from J, the junction contained 3 bases not matched to a gene. This CDR3 is CASRVGQGNEKLFF. The CDR3 coding sequence is TGTGCCAGCAGGGTGGGACAGGGGAATGAAAAACTGTTTTTT.

This clone was counted a single time. The chain combines TRBV2 with TRBJ2-5, with 13 bases fitting TRBD2. J gave up 1 base and V 4 bases, and 3 bases lay outside the gene matches. From germline, CDR1 is SNHLY and CDR2 FYNNEI. The CDR3 is made up of 16 amino acids. This CDR3 is CASSGGLAGRQETQYF. Here the CDR3 DNA reads TGTGCCAGCAGTGGGGGACTAGCGGGGCGCCAAGAGACCCAGTACTTC.

In DNA, the CDR3 is TGTGCCAGCAGTTACGTGCCCCTAGTAAGATCTGAGCAGTTCTTC. It is translated as CASSYVPLVRSEQFF. The chain employs TRBV6-2 or TRBV6-3 and TRBJ2-1; D is undetermined. The CDR3 sequence is 15 residues long. CDR1 is MNHEY, CDR2 SVGEGT, per germline. Trimming left V 2 bases short and J 9 bases short, with 17 bases between.

CDR3 region: CASRQGNTIYF. Written as DNA, the CDR3 is TGTGCCAGCAGACAGGGAAACACCATATATTTT. The chain joins TRBV27 to TRBJ1-3; no reliable D call. The CDR3 is 11 residues long. Trimming took 6 bases from V and 4 from J, leaving 4 bases between them. Germline V gene sequence: CDR1 MNHEY, CDR2 SMNVEV (reference sequence).

This rearrangement joins TRBV4-1 to TRBJ2-7; TRBD1 agrees at 10 bases. V dropped 3 bases and J dropped 5; count of bases not matched to a gene: 7. Germline loops: CDR1 MGHRA, CDR2 YSYEKL. The CDR3 extends over 15 amino acids. Here the CDR3 DNA reads TGCGCCAGCAGCCAGGCTCCGGGACAGGGGAACGAGCAGTACTTC. Residues: CASSQAPGQGNEQYF.

The chain combines TRBV27 with TRBJ1-5, with D perhaps TRBD1 (5 bases). The CDR3 is 15 residues long. V gave up 0 bases and J gave up 4 bases, with 10 bases separating them. CDR1 and CDR2 (germline): MNHEY, SMNVEV (reference sequence). In DNA, the CDR3 is TGTGCCAGCAGTTTATCGTCAGGGCCTAATCAGCCCCAGCATTTT. This sequence encodes CASSLSSGPNQPQHF.

The CDR3 spells CASSFGTGSQETQYF. CDR3 bases: TGCGCCAGCAGCTTCGGGACAGGGTCGCAAGAGACCCAGTACTTC. The chain has TRBV5-1 and TRBJ2-5, with 9 bases matching TRBD1. The germline V gene encodes CDR1 SGHRS and CDR2 YFSETQ. CDR3 length equals 15 residues. Losses at the gene ends were 2 bases for V and 2 bases for J; bases not matched to a gene: 4.

The rearrangement uses TRBV10-3 and TRBJ2-7; D is unclear. Trimming pared 0 bases from V and 6 bases from J, leaving 12 bases between. CDR3 length: 14 amino acids. CDR1 is ENHRY and CDR2 is SYGVKD in the germline V gene. CDR3 sequence (DNA): TGTGCCATCAGTGAGTCGCAGGCTGTTGCCGAGCAGTACTTC. This codes for CAISESQAVAEQYF.

This chain connects TRBV30 to TRBJ1-2; D call uncertain. The CDR3 spans 12 residues. Germline loops: CDR1 GTSNPN, CDR2 SVGIG (reference sequence). Trimming removed 5 bases at V and 7 bases at J, with 14 bases between. The CDR3 reads CAWERVSFGYTF. DNA of the CDR3: TGTGCCTGGGAACGAGTTTCTTTTGGCTACACCTTC.

The chain combines TRBV19 with TRBJ2-7, with TRBD1 as a possible D gene (6 bases). V lost 5 bases and J lost 3, with 14 bases in between. The CDR3 contains 14 residues. CDR1 is LNHDA, CDR2 SQIVND, per germline (reference sequence). CDR3 coding DNA: TGTGCCAGTAGTGTAAACAGGGATTACTACGAGCAGTACTTC. Translating it yields CASSVNRDYYEQYF.

V gene TRBV5-4 combines with J gene TRBJ2-5; D might be TRBD1 (5 bases). V shed 4 bases and J shed 5 bases, with 9 bases lying between them. CDR3 length: 12 amino acids. CDR1 and CDR2 from the germline V gene are SGHNT and YYREEE (reference sequence). The CDR3: CASSLTEETQYF. For the CDR3, the DNA is TGTGCCAGCAGCCTGACAGAGGAGACCCAGTACTTC. Together with reference TRBV5-4 and TRBJ2-5, the CDR3 gives the full variable domain: ETGVTQSPTHLIKTRGQQVTLRCSSQSGHNTVSWYQQALGQGPQFIFQYYREEENGRGNFPPRFSGLQFPNYSSELNVNALELDDSALYLCASSLTEETQYFGPGTRLLVL.

The rearrangement uses TRBV9 and TRBJ1-3, with D possibly being TRBD1 (5 bases). The CDR3 runs 17 residues. Germline lookup yields CDR1 SGDLS and CDR2 YYNGEE. V was pared by 0 bases and J by 0 bases, with 13 bases between. The CDR3 sequence is CASSVDGARRSGNTIYF. The CDR3 DNA reads TGTGCCAGCAGCGTAGATGGGGCGCGGCGCTCTGGAAACACCATATATTTT.

This CDR3 is CASRWQGALGSYGYTF. CDR3 DNA sequence: TGTGCCAGCAGATGGCAGGGGGCGCTCGGATCCTATGGCTACACCTTC. The genes are TRBV5-4 and TRBJ1-2; 8 positions agree with TRBD1. The germline V gene has CDR1 SGHNT and CDR2 YYREEE (reference sequence). V trimming: 5 bases; J trimming: 4 bases; junction bases outside the gene matches: 13. The CDR3 extends over 16 amino acids. Based on the CDR3 plus reference TRBV5-4 and TRBJ1-2, the full variable domain is ETGVTQSPTHLIKTRGQQVTLRCSSQSGHNTVSWYQQALGQGPQFIFQYYREEENGRGNFPPRFSGLQFPNYSSELNVNALELDDSALYLCASRWQGALGSYGYTFGSGTRLTVV.

This clone appeared once. The chain has TRBV9 and TRBJ1-2, with a tentative D call TRBD1 (5 bases). Germline CDR1 reads SGDLS; CDR2 reads YYNGEE. Trimming cost V 10 bases and J 13 bases, with 17 bases left between them. The CDR3 has 10 amino acids. CDR3 coding DNA: TGTGCCGGGGAGGGGATCTCTCGCACCTTC. Amino acid sequence: CAGEGISRTF.

The V gene is TRBV29-1, the J gene TRBJ1-1, with D hard to call. V lost 3 bases and J lost 0, with 14 bases in between. Germline assignment: CDR1 SQVTM and CDR2 ANQGSEA. CDR3 length: 15 amino acids. The DNA of the CDR3 is TGCAGCGTTGAGGCCAGGAGGCCCATGAACACTGAAGCTTTCTTT. Encoded protein: CSVEARRPMNTEAFF.

This clone was seen once. V and J are TRBV6-4 and TRBJ2-3, with a weak D call TRBD2 (7 bases). Trimming cost V 5 bases and J 2 bases, with 11 bases left between them. The CDR3 covers 14 residues. The germline V gene has CDR1 MRHNA and CDR2 SNTAGT. The CDR3 sequence: CASSSGTPTDTQYF. CDR3 bases: TGTGCCAGCAGTAGCGGGACACCCACAGATACGCAGTATTTT.

This chain joins TRBV4-3 and TRBJ2-3; 8 positions agree with TRBD1. The V gene end was trimmed by 4 bases and the J gene end by 2 bases; junction bases not matched to a gene: 8. The CDR3 has 16 residues. Germline CDR1 and CDR2: LGHNA and YSLEER. Here the CDR3 DNA reads TGCGCCAGCAGCCTTGCCTGGACAGGGACCACAGATACGCAGTATTTT. Protein product: CASSLAWTGTTDTQYF.

This clone has just one count. The V call is TRBV11-3, the J call TRBJ2-5, with D possibly being TRBD1 (5 bases). CDR1 SGHNT and CDR2 YENEEA come from the germline V gene. This CDR3 has 13 amino acids. V was shortened by 5 bases and J by 3 bases, with 10 bases between the two germline ends. Here the CDR3 reads CASSRTGEETQYF. DNA for the CDR3: TGTGCCAGCAGCCGAACAGGAGAAGAGACCCAGTACTTC.

The rearrangement joins TRBV9 to TRBJ1-6, with 8 positions matching TRBD1. Germline V gene data show CDR1 as SGDLS and CDR2 as YYNGEE. The CDR3 extends over 15 amino acids. V shed 0 bases and J 4 bases; nucleotides not matched to a gene: 0. The CDR3 bases are TGTGCCAGCAGCGTAGGGACAGGGTATAATTCACCCCTCCACTTT. It yields the protein CASSVGTGYNSPLHF.

The V call is TRBV24-1, the J call TRBJ2-1; a possible D gene is TRBD1 (5 bases). V was cut by 4 bases and J by 3 bases, with 12 bases left in between. The CDR3 runs 15 residues. CDR1 and CDR2 (germline): KGHDR, SFDVKD. In nucleotides, the CDR3 is TGTGCCACCAGTGAAAGGGGCCCCCGCTACAATGAGCAGTTCTTC. It translates to CATSERGPRYNEQFF.

As to this clone: This same CDR3 is encoded by further DNA sequences in the sample. This rearrangement joins TRBV30 to TRBJ2-7; D is perhaps TRBD1 (5 bases). In germline, CDR1 is GTSNPN, CDR2 SVGIG (reference sequence). Trimming removed 0 bases from V and 3 bases from J, with 9 bases in between. The CDR3 contains 13 residues. The CDR3 protein is CAWSVGQGYEQYF. The CDR3 DNA reads TGTGCCTGGAGTGTTGGGCAGGGCTACGAGCAGTACTTC. Combining the CDR3 with reference TRBV30 and TRBJ2-7 gives the whole variable domain SQTIHQWPATLVQPVGSPLSLECTVEGTSNPNLYWYRQAAGRGLQLLFYSVGIGQISSEVPQNLSASRPQDRQFILSSKKLLLSDSGFYLCAWSVGQGYEQYFGPGTRLTVT.

This clone appeared a few times. This rearrangement joins TRBV2 to TRBJ1-1; D uncertain. The CDR3 is 15 amino acids. In germline, CDR1 is SNHLY, CDR2 FYNNEI. Trimming shortened V by 0 bases and J by 4 bases, and 12 bases separated the two germline ends. DNA for the CDR3: TGTGCCAGCAGTGAAGCGCGGCAGAGTTCCACTGAAGCTTTCTTT. Translating gives CASSEARQSSTEAFF.

The rearrangement uses TRBV4-3 and TRBJ1-2, with 11 nucleotides matching TRBD1. The CDR3 contains 14 residues. Trimming removed 4 bases from V and 8 bases from J; junction bases left unmatched: 6. Germline V lookup: CDR1 LGHNA, CDR2 YSLEER. The CDR3 DNA is TGCGCCAGCAGCCCTCGGGGACAGGGGGTCGGCTACACCTTC. It encodes CASSPRGQGVGYTF.

The J gene is TRBJ1-5, the V gene TRBV28; D gene ambiguous. This CDR3 is built from 13 residues. V gave up 4 bases and J gave up 6 bases, with 10 bases separating them. CDR1 and CDR2 (germline): MDHEN, SYDVKM. The CDR3 DNA sequence: TGTGCCAGCAGTTCGTTCTTTAGTCAGCCCCAGCATTTT. This encodes CASSSFFSQPQHF.